Detailed here is one TCR beta chain. This clonotype was observed at least ten times. No antigen is known for it. Per-base quality was not reported, and no clone a single base away is much larger than it. The CDR3 contains 13 residues, cysteine and phenylalanine counted. Only the CDR3 DNA is retained, 39 bases long and in frame from the first base. V was cut back by 3 bases and J by 5 bases, leaving a gap of 10 bases between them. The library was built by means of PCR. This sample was sequenced with an Illumina HiSeq 2500. Unique molecular identifiers were incorporated into TCR beta cDNA libraries to reduce PCR and sequencing biases. Per 1 to 10 million input T cells, roughly 0.5 million cDNA molecules were obtained, such that each molecule approximated one T cell. Patient libraries were prepared and sequenced with the same protocol used for the earlier healthy control dataset. Within a given batch, samples were prepared together, multiplexed and sequenced on the same HiSeq lane. For the original study's pipeline: MIGEC handled the raw barcoded reads, throwing out single-read molecular identifier groups before consensus assembly and CDR3 extraction. Clonotype tables were post-analysed with VDJtools, normalizing diversity by down-sampling all datasets to the smallest sample size. Repertoire overlap clustering matched CDR3 amino acid but not nucleotide sequences to correct batch-related cross-sample contamination. Using fastp at Q25 and MiXCR, TCRdb reprocessed the public reads and kept productive beta chains. Every CDR3 protein is listed once, alongside the most common genes and DNA of its rows. These V and J calls derive from TCRdb rather than the authors' analysis. In this sample the table shows approximately 260,000 distinct CDR3 sequences, around 34% of which occur a single time. The top ten clonotypes cover under 5.5% of the sample.

To demonstrate the VDJtools post-analysis software, the study profiled TCR beta repertoires from the peripheral blood of approximately twelve young patients with multiple sclerosis. The patients with multiple sclerosis were children and adolescents between 6 and 15 years of age. This record comes from a study of post-analysis software for immune sequencing data (dated by TCRdb to 2013 to 2016). A note on the overall study: Relapsing-remitting, secondary progressive and progressive-relapsing multiple sclerosis were recorded as disease courses, and subtype annotation was lacking for some patients. The patient repertoires were set against around ten previously published healthy control repertoires from donors whose ages ranged from roughly 6 to 26 years. A subset of samples was prepared in parallel using single-end sample barcoding, then pooled and co-amplified after Illumina adapter ligation. Here is what the overall study found, with its caveats: The multiple sclerosis patient group was slightly younger than the control group. Strong co-clustering of samples prepared in the same batch was shown by direct clustering with F measure, prompting a batch-effect correction. Significantly higher frequencies in patients than in controls were found for roughly 5 TRBV segments, including TRBV5-6, TRBV5-1 and TRBV20-1. Multiple sclerosis patients had significantly lower normalized Chao1 diversity than controls, a result that suggests substantial peripheral T-cell clonal expansion.

The chain was built from TRBV12-3 or TRBV12-4 and TRBJ1-1, with a tentative D gene TRBD1 over 6 matching bases. Specimen: blood. This receptor was identified in a girl aged 5 to 17 with multiple sclerosis. The sequenced DNA is TGTGCCAGCAGTTTGGACAGCAAGACTGAAGCTTTCTTT. Its protein product is CASSLDSKTEAFF.